The subject of this entry is one T cell receptor beta chain. These data originate in a study of identical twins. TCRdb ran MiXCR on the 5' RACE reads and lists one entry per CDR3 protein. The table records 200,000 to 300,000 distinct CDR3 sequences, roughly 7% of them present only once. With 6 bases removed from V and 7 bases from J, the gap between germline ends came to 16 bases. Germline V gene data show CDR1 as SEHNR and CDR2 as FQNEAQ (reference sequence). There are 14 residues in the CDR3. This sample also belongs to another study, concerning yellow fever vaccine responses in identical twins. That paper notes: Twins reportedly had a vaccine T cell response that seemed partly convergent, partly personalized.

The material sequenced was memory (CD45RO+) T cells sorted from blood. The genes are TRBV7-9 and TRBJ2-1; no reliable D call. This sequence was found in a woman aged 18-30 years in good health. The CDR3, as DNA: TGTGCCAGCAGTAAAGGCTCTTCCGGAAATGAGCAGTTCTTC. Protein product: CASSKGSSGNEQFF.